The clone carrying this T cell receptor beta chain was picked up a small number of times. The data were obtained in a study of blood T cell repertoires in COVID-19. Original methodology: It was from reference gene primer amplification that nucleated cell counts were estimated. Sequenced by immunoSEQ multiplex PCR; TCRdb stores in-frame clones only, minus some. D and trimming were read from the DNA, whereas the V and J calls and clone size are those reported in that table. This table has fewer than 150,000 clones, approximately 80% appearing once. In germline, CDR1 is MGHRA, CDR2 YSYEKL. V lost 1 base to trimming and J lost 3 bases; unmatched junction nucleotides: 11. The CDR3 sequence is 18 residues long.

Sequencing was done on a sample of peripheral blood. V gene TRBV4-1 combines with J gene TRBJ2-2; 7 bases align to TRBD1. The receptor comes from a woman between 35 and 50 years old with acute or convalescent COVID-19. CDR3 in amino acids: CASSQATDRDKDTGELFF. The CDR3 DNA sequence: TGCGCCAGCAGCCAAGCAACTGACAGGGATAAGGACACCGGGGAGCTGTTTTTT.